This TCR beta chain was captured by sequencing in a study of T cells expressing NK-cell markers. Study-wide context: It was sorted CD3+CD56-NKG2C+, CD3+CD56+NKG2C- and CD3+CD56+NKG2C+ T cells that provided the TCR beta repertoires. Among eight sequenced donors, seven carried HCMV seropositivity while one was seronegative.

Per germline, CDR1 PRHDT and CDR2 FYEKMQ (reference sequence). This CDR3 spans 16 amino acids. Study results and caveats: Uncertainty persisted over the HCMV specificity of expanded NKG2C+ T cell clones. As a fraction of CD8+ T cells, dominant NKG2C+ clonotypes reached about 1.0-7.0% in six donors.

With the 5' RACE reads reprocessed, TCRdb shows one record per CDR3 protein and no DNA. Its listing shows roughly 450,000 distinct CDR3 sequences. Note on this clonotype: Its target is unknown.

The specimen was blood T cells: a sorted CD56 or NKG2C T cell subset, CD4+ or CD8+ T cells, or bulk PBMC T cells (not recorded which). V gene TRBV13 combines with J gene TRBJ1-1; TCRdb reports TRBD1, a call that lacks DNA to check it against. This TCR was sampled from a woman in her forties or fifties in good health. The CDR3: CASSPGQGRRNTEAFF.